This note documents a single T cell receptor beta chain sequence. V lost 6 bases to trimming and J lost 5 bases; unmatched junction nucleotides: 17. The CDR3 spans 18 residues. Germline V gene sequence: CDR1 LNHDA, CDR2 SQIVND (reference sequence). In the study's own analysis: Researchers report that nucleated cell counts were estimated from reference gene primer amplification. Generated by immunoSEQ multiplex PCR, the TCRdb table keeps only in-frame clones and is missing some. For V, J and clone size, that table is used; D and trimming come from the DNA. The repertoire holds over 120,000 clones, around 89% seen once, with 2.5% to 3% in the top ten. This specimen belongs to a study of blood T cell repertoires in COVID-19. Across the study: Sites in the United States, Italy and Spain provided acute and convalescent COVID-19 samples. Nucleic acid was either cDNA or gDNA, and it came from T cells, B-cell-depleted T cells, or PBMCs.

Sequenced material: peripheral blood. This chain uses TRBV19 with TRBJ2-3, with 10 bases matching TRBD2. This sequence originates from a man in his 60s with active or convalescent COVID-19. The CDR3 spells CASSLRGPSGGVQDTQYF. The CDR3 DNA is TGTGCCAGTAGCCTACGGGGTCCTAGCGGGGGCGTCCAAGATACGCAGTATTTT.